The present T cell receptor beta chain was sequenced within a study of T-cell memory formation after mild COVID-19. Turning to the study itself: Largely donor-specific sequence clusters came from a couple of donors. General observations from the study: Clones shrinking from day 15 to 85 showed even CD4/CD8 mixes; later expanders tilted CD4+. Those CD4+ clones that contracted were mainly in CM and EM (CD8+ ones in EMRA).

Using its own MiXCR run on the 5' RACE reads, TCRdb lists one record per CDR3 protein. Among 85,000 to 120,000 distinct CDR3 sequences listed, roughly an eighth were seen once. Germline loops: CDR1 MDHEN, CDR2 SYDVKM. V was trimmed by 1 base and J by 4 bases, leaving 17 bases between them. The CDR3 covers 17 residues. As for this clonotype: Its target is not known.

The V and J genes are TRBV28 and TRBJ1-5, with D perhaps matching TRBD1 (6 bases). The TCR originated in an adult woman who had mild COVID-19 (a few samples of this study predate the infection). Cell type and time point are not known. The sample consisted of PBMCs or a T cell subset sorted from them (not recorded which). CDR3 amino acids: CASSLYGGLRLNQPQHF. The CDR3 region has the DNA TGTGCCAGCAGTTTATATGGGGGCCTCCGCTTAAATCAGCCCCAGCATTTT.